In this sample, the clone carrying this T cell receptor beta chain turned up once. What it binds is not known. Sorting from PBMCs produced CD4+ and CD8+ T cells. Isolated RNA was reverse transcribed into cDNA used as the sequencing template. The protocol was immunoSEQ multiplex PCR, while the TCRdb copy is restricted to in-frame clones and leaves out a portion. This table has 130,000 to 150,000 clones, 51% appearing once. The sample originates from a study of CD8+ T cells in alopecia areata. Points from the study as a whole: TCRs were shared less clearly across patients than in mice, possibly for HLA-related reasons.

The CDR3 extends over 14 amino acids. Per germline, CDR1 LGHNT and CDR2 FRNRAP. Trimming left V 5 bases short and J 3 bases short, with 13 bases between. This sequence joins TRBV12-5 and TRBJ2-5; perhaps TRBD1 as D (6 bases). The sequencing used CD4+ T cells sorted from blood, collected at week 0. This sequence was found in a human donor with alopecia areata. CDR3 nucleotides: TGTGCTAGTGGTAGACGCCGGGACAAAGAGACCCAGTACTTC. It codes for CASGRRRDKETQYF.